This T cell receptor (beta chain) was recorded in a study of blood T cell repertoires in COVID-19. Repertoires were generated with immunoSEQ multiplex PCR, while TCRdb's copy carries only in-frame clones and drops some. The profile shows more than 85,000 clones, around 88% of them singletons. The receptor was isolated from a man aged 50-59 years with COVID-19, enrolled during active disease. The source material was peripheral blood.

CDR3 protein: CASSVRRANTGELFF. CDR3 nucleotide sequence: TGTGCCAGTAGTGTGCGGCGGGCTAACACCGGGGAGCTGTTTTTT. This sequence joins TRBV19 and TRBJ2-2, with D perhaps matching TRBD2 (5 bases). Trimming pared 5 bases from V and 2 bases from J, leaving 12 bases between. The CDR3 is made up of 15 amino acids. Per germline, CDR1 LNHDA and CDR2 SQIVND (reference sequence).